Given below is one T cell receptor beta chain in context. Time point described: newly diagnosed GD, antithyroid drugs for less than 3 months. RNA isolated from PBMCs was used to make the TCR library. Graves' disease diagnosis followed American Thyroid Association guidelines. The sample is drawn from a study of regulatory T cells in long-lasting Graves disease. To make TCR beta libraries, researchers used iRepertoire HTBI primers and Arm-PCR of CDR3 regions. TCRdb re-called the multiplex PCR reads through MiXCR, storing one row per CDR3 protein. The repertoire holds approximately 360,000 distinct CDR3 sequences, with approximately 10% as singletons. V was pared by 0 bases and J by 1 base, with 12 bases between. Germline CDR1 and CDR2: ENHRY and SYGVKD. CDR3 length equals 16 residues. The data also belong to a second study, concerning T cells in Graves' hyperthyroidism and ophthalmopathy. That work states: Using the HTBI primer set, a first-round RT-PCR was run on the TCR CDR3.

The source was peripheral blood mononuclear cells (PBMCs), collected at new diagnosis, from a patient treated with antithyroid drugs. The sequence was obtained from a young woman with Graves disease. The chain couples TRBV10-3 to TRBJ1-2; maybe TRBD1 (5 bases). The CDR3 here is CAISESRAGDNYGYTF. The CDR3 DNA follows: TGTGCCATCAGTGAGTCGAGGGCGGGGGATAACTATGGCTACACCTTC.